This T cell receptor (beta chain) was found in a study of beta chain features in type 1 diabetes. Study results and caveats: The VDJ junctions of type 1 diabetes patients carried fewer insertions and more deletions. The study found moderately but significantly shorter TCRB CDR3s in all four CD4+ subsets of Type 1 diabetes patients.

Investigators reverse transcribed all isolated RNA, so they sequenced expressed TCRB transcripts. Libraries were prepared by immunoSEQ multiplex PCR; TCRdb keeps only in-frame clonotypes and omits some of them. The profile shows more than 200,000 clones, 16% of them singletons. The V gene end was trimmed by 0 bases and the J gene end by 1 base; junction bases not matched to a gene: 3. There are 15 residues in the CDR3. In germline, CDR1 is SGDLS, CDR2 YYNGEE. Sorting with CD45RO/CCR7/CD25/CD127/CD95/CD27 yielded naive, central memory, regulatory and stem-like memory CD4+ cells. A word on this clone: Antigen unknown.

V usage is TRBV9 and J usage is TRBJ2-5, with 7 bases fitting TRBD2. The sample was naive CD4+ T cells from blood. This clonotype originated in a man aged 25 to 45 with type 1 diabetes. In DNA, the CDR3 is TGTGCCAGCAGCGTAGACAGCGGGGTCCAAGAGACCCAGTACTTC. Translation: CASSVDSGVQETQYF.